A single sample gave rise to the 20 T cell receptor beta chains below, sequenced in a study of blood T cell repertoires in COVID-19. TCRdb's table, derived via immunoSEQ multiplex PCR, lists solely in-frame clones and lacks some. The profile shows roughly 110,000 clones, more than 70% of them singletons. Sequences were obtained from peripheral blood. The receptors stem from a woman aged 55-69 years with COVID-19, enrolled during active disease.

V usage is TRBV5-6 and J usage is TRBJ1-5, with 11 nucleotides matching TRBD1. Trimming at V came to 4 bases and at J to 6 bases, leaving 12 bases not matched to a gene. The germline CDR1 and CDR2 sequences are SGHDT and YYEEEE. The CDR3 extends over 17 amino acids. CDR3 region: CASSLANSDRGLQPQHF. CDR3 DNA: TGTGCCAGCAGCCTGGCCAACTCGGACAGGGGGCTTCAGCCCCAGCATTTT.

This clone was counted a few times. The rearrangement links TRBV27 to TRBJ1-2; D is perhaps TRBD1 (6 bases). With 5 bases removed from V and 2 bases from J, the gap between germline ends came to 12 bases. Germline CDR1 MNHEY, CDR2 SMNVEV (reference sequence). There are 14 residues in the CDR3. The chain's CDR3 is CASSTGRGNYGYTF. Here the CDR3 DNA reads TGTGCCAGCAGTACAGGGAGAGGCAACTATGGCTACACCTTC.

The genes are TRBV7-3 and TRBJ2-1, with 8 bases fitting TRBD2. V was pared by 4 bases and J by 3 bases, with 14 bases of the junction left unmatched. The CDR3 contains 18 residues. Germline lookup yields CDR1 SGHTA and CDR2 FQGTGA. The CDR3 DNA sequence: TGTGCCAGCAGCTCGCCAGCAGTAGCGGGGAGAGACTACAATGAGCAGTTCTTC. Translation gives CASSSPAVAGRDYNEQFF.

This clone was detected a few times. V and J are TRBV27 and TRBJ2-1; D is uncertain. Germline V gene data show CDR1 as MNHEY and CDR2 as SMNVEV (reference sequence). With 4 bases removed from V and 4 bases from J, the gap between germline ends came to 5 bases. The CDR3 runs 12 residues. The CDR3 DNA follows: TGTGCCAGCAGTTACGGGTACAATGAGCAGTTCTTC. Protein: CASSYGYNEQFF.

This sequence joins TRBV4-3 and TRBJ1-1, with 7 nucleotides matching TRBD1. Germline V CDR1 and CDR2: LGHNA, YSLEER. The CDR3 consists of 16 residues. Germline trimming cut 2 bases from V and 1 base from J; bases unmatched to any gene: 7. The CDR3 DNA reads TGCGCCAGCAGCCAAAAGACAGGGTTGGGGAACACTGAAGCTTTCTTT. It specifies CASSQKTGLGNTEAFF.

The chain couples TRBV7-8 to TRBJ1-6, with no clear D. CDR3 length equals 17 residues. The ends were cut back, 4 bases at V and 10 bases at J, with 23 bases in the middle. The germline gives CDR1 SGHVS, CDR2 FQNEAQ. CDR3 amino acids: CASSSPGSVGIRSPLHF. As DNA, the CDR3 is TGTGCCAGCAGCTCCCCGGGTTCAGTCGGGATAAGATCACCCCTCCACTTT.

The chain recombines TRBV2 with TRBJ1-6, with D possibly being TRBD1 (5 bases). CDR3 size: 14 residues. The V end was cut by 4 bases, the J end by 8 bases, with 12 bases between. Germline CDR1 reads SNHLY; CDR2 reads FYNNEI. The CDR3: CASSVITRDSPLHF. CDR3 sequence (DNA): TGTGCCAGCAGTGTAATAACCAGGGATTCACCCCTCCACTTT.

The V gene is TRBV27, the J gene TRBJ1-2, with 9 bases fitting TRBD1. Germline trimming cut 5 bases from V and 4 bases from J; bases unmatched to any gene: 5. The V gene's germline CDR1 is MNHEY and CDR2 SMNVEV (reference sequence). This CDR3 region has 14 residues. The CDR3 protein is CASSTTGGGYGYTF. CDR3 nucleotides: TGTGCCAGCAGTACCACAGGGGGCGGCTATGGCTACACCTTC.

The chain joins TRBV12-3 or TRBV12-4 to TRBJ2-7; D uncertain. V was pared by 5 bases and J by 0 bases, with 8 bases between. The CDR3 is 13 residues long. CDR3 region: CASSPTNSYEQYF. The CDR3 region has the DNA TGTGCCAGCAGTCCGACAAACTCCTACGAGCAGTACTTC.

The chain is built from TRBV2 and TRBJ1-6; 7 nucleotides agree with TRBD1. CDR1 is SNHLY, CDR2 FYNNEI, per germline. The CDR3 spans 16 residues. With V trimmed by 4 bases and J by 7 bases, 10 bases remained unmatched. CDR3 in DNA: TGTGCCAGCAGTGGGGGACTGACAGGGTACAATTCACCCCTCCACTTT. Its protein product is CASSGGLTGYNSPLHF.

V gene TRBV9 combines with J gene TRBJ2-3; 11 nucleotides agree with TRBD2. Germline V CDR1 and CDR2: SGDLS, YYNGEE. The CDR3 loop spans 16 amino acids. Trimming cost V 2 bases and J 4 bases; bases outside gene matches: 6. The CDR3, as DNA: TGTGCCAGCAGCGTCCTAGCGGGGGGCCTACCAGATACGCAGTATTTT. Translated: CASSVLAGGLPDTQYF.

The CDR3 region is CASSLRTSGNTGELFF. For the CDR3, the DNA is TGTGCCAGCAGCTTAAGGACTAGCGGCAACACCGGGGAGCTGTTTTTT. The V call is TRBV7-3, the J call TRBJ2-2, with 10 bases identical to TRBD2. With 1 base clipped from V and 2 bases from J, the junction kept 1 base outside the gene matches. The CDR3 runs to 16 residues. The germline CDR1 and CDR2 sequences are SGHTA and FQGTGA.

The rearrangement links TRBV3-1 (or the pseudogene TRBV3-2) to TRBJ1-1, with D uncertain. The length of the CDR3 is 15 residues. Germline-derived CDR1 and CDR2 are LGHDT and YNNKEL (reference sequence). V was shortened by 0 bases and J by 2 bases, with 10 bases between the two germline ends. The CDR3 protein is CASSQENAVNTEAFF. The CDR3 DNA is TGTGCCAGCAGCCAAGAGAACGCAGTAAACACTGAAGCTTTCTTT.

V is TRBV5-1 and J is TRBJ2-7; a weak D match, TRBD1 (7 bases). V lost 4 bases to trimming and J lost 3 bases, with 17 bases between them. The CDR3 covers 15 residues. CDR1 is SGHRS and CDR2 is YFSETQ in the germline V gene. The CDR3 nucleotides are TGCGCCAGCAGCAGGAGGGACAGACCAGACTACGAGCAGTACTTC. Its translation is CASSRRDRPDYEQYF.

The chain recombines TRBV11-3 with TRBJ1-1; perhaps TRBD1 as D (5 bases). CDR1 and CDR2 (germline): SGHNT, YENEEA. Trimming cost V 5 bases and J 7 bases, with 17 bases left between them. The CDR3 extends over 14 amino acids. The CDR3, as DNA: TGTGCCAGCAGCCCGGGACTCAAACGGGGTGAAGCTTTCTTT. Translation gives CASSPGLKRGEAFF.

V is TRBV11-2 and J is TRBJ1-2, with D tentatively TRBD1 (5 bases). The CDR3 is 12 residues long. Trimming removed 8 bases at V and 4 bases at J, with 11 bases between. Per the germline V gene, CDR1 is SGHAT and CDR2 is FQNNGV. CDR3 region: CASHQGAYGYTF. In DNA form, the CDR3 reads TGTGCCAGCCACCAGGGCGCCTATGGCTACACCTTC.

V usage is TRBV4-2 and J usage is TRBJ1-4; D might be TRBD1 (6 bases). Germline-derived CDR1 and CDR2 are LGHNA and YNFKEQ. The germline V and J ends were trimmed by 0 bases and 0 bases, with 11 bases remaining between them. The CDR3 is 17 amino acids. As DNA, the CDR3 is TGTGCCAGCAGCCAAGAAAGAAGGACAGCAACTAATGAAAAACTGTTTTTT. This sequence encodes CASSQERRTATNEKLFF.

This chain uses TRBV11-1 with TRBJ1-1; D not certain. CDR3 length: 13 residues. V lost 1 base and J 11 bases, leaving 14 bases between the germline ends. Germline values: CDR1 SGHAT, CDR2 FQDESV (reference sequence). CDR3 protein: CASSLERGGLAFF. The CDR3 coding sequence is TGTGCCAGCAGCTTAGAACGTGGAGGGCTTGCTTTCTTT.

The chain links TRBV5-5 to TRBJ2-3; D ambiguous. The V and J ends lost 0 bases and 6 bases respectively, with 8 bases between them. The CDR3 loop spans 13 amino acids. In germline, CDR1 is SGHKS, CDR2 YYEKEE (reference sequence). The CDR3 here is CASSLGAPDTQYF. CDR3 in DNA: TGTGCCAGCAGCTTGGGGGCCCCCGATACGCAGTATTTT.

The rearrangement joins TRBV7-3 to TRBJ1-1, with 12 bases lining up with TRBD1. This CDR3 contains 16 residues. Germline V CDR1 and CDR2: SGHTA, FQGTGA. The V segment lost 2 bases and the J segment 5 bases; nucleotides outside the gene matches: 6. The CDR3 loop reads CASSLAGQGAGTEAFF. In DNA, the CDR3 is TGTGCCAGCAGCTTAGCGGGACAGGGGGCAGGTACTGAAGCTTTCTTT.